There are a few counts of the clone carrying this T cell receptor beta chain. Trimming removed 1 base at V and 6 bases at J, with 13 bases between. This CDR3 region has 15 residues. TCRdb reprocessed the RT-PCR reads via MiXCR and lists one record per CDR3 protein. This sample carries fewer than 800,000 distinct CDR3 sequences, approximately 15% of them seen once, and the ten largest clones take 3.6%. The chain links TRBV5-3 to TRBJ2-2, with a weak D call TRBD2 (6 bases). TRBV5-3 is labeled an ORF, and its function is uncertain. Material: memory CD4+ T cells from blood. The receptor's source is a female donor in good health, serving as a healthy control. The CDR3 DNA is TGTGCCAGAAGCTTGCGGCTGACGGGGGCCGGGGAGCTGTTTTTT. The encoded protein is CARSLRLTGAGELFF.